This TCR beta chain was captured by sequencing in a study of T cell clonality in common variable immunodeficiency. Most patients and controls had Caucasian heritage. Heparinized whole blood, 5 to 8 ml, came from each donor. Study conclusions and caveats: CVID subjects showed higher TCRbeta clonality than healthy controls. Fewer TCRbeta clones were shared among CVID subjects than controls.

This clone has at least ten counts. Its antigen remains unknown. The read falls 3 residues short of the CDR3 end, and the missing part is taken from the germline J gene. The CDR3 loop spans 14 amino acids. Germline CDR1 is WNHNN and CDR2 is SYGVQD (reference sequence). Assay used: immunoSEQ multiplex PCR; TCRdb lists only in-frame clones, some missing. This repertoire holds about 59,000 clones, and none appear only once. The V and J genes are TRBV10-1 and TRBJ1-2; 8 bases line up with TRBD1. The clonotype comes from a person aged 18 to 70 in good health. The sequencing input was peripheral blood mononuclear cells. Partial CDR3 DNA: TGCGCCAGCAGTGAGGGAGGACAGGGCTCAGGC. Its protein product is CASSEGGQGSG. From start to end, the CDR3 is CASSEGGQGSGYTF.